Sequencing of this TCR beta chain was carried out in a study of T cells after posttransplantation cyclophosphamide. Produced via immunoSEQ multiplex PCR; TCRdb's table is partial and in-frame only. The sample lists roughly 45,000 clones, none appearing once, the ten largest making up roughly 2.4%. Input material: PBMCs. This TCR derives from a man aged 35 to 55 in good health, CMV-negative, and a related stem cell transplant donor.

The CDR3 protein is CASSEIVGREEQYF. DNA for the CDR3: TGTGCCAGCAGCGAAATAGTCGGGAGAGAGGAGCAGTACTTC. The chain recombines TRBV6-1 with TRBJ2-7; D is possibly TRBD2 (6 bases). From germline, CDR1 is MNHNS and CDR2 SASEGT. V was cut by 6 bases and J by 7 bases, with 19 bases left in between. CDR3 size: 14 residues.